The 5 T cell receptor beta chains below come from one sample, sequenced in a study of shared clonotypes between healthy human individuals. Sequencing was performed with immunoSEQ multiplex PCR; in TCRdb, only in-frame clones are kept and a portion is missing. Counted here are 550,000 to 750,000 clones, approximately 90% occurring once; the ten biggest clones make up roughly 24%. Naivety among CD8 cells was defined by CD45RO negativity and positive CCR7 selection, thereby excluding terminally differentiated effector memory CD45RA+ cells. The sample taken for sequencing was naive CD8+ T cells sorted from blood. Every receptor here comes from a man younger than 40 in good health.

The chain has TRBV30 and TRBJ1-1, with D unclear. The CDR3 has 12 amino acids. Germline V lookup: CDR1 GTSNPN, CDR2 SVGIG (reference sequence). Trimming removed 5 bases at V and 2 bases at J, with 9 bases between. CDR3 region: CAWGWDNTEAFF. The CDR3 DNA sequence: TGTGCCTGGGGGTGGGATAACACTGAAGCTTTCTTT.

The chain has TRBV25-1 and TRBJ2-4; D not certain. The V gene's germline CDR1 is MGHDK and CDR2 SYGVNS. The CDR3 runs 15 residues. V lost 1 base and J lost 0, with 7 bases in between. The CDR3 DNA follows: TGTGCCAGCAGTGAATCCGGCAAAGCCAAAAACATTCAGTACTTC. Translated: CASSESGKAKNIQYF.

The gene calls are TRBV7-2 and TRBJ2-3, with unresolved D. The CDR3 spans 18 residues. Germline V gene data show CDR1 as SGHTA and CDR2 as FQGNSA. Trimming took off 0 bases at V and 0 bases at J, with 16 bases between the two ends. The CDR3 spells CASSLAKGPLTSTDTQYF. The CDR3 DNA is TGTGCCAGCAGCTTAGCAAAAGGACCCTTAACTAGCACAGATACGCAGTATTTT.

V is TRBV19 and J is TRBJ2-2; D could derive from TRBD1 or TRBD2 (5 bases each). The CDR3 totals 14 residues. V was pared by 7 bases and J by 6 bases, with 15 bases between. In germline, CDR1 is LNHDA, CDR2 SQIVND (reference sequence). CDR3 bases: TGTGCCAGTACCGAAGTGTTGGGGGCCGGGGAGCTGTTTTTT. It encodes CASTEVLGAGELFF.

The chain has TRBV15 and TRBJ2-7, with D maybe TRBD2 (6 bases). Looked up from germline, CDR1 is LNHNV and CDR2 is YYDKDF (reference sequence). The CDR3 totals 14 residues. Trimming pared 0 bases from V and 5 bases from J, leaving 11 bases between. The CDR3 DNA follows: TGTGCCACCAGCAGAGAGGGCGGGACCCACGAGCAGTACTTC. Translated, it gives CATSREGGTHEQYF.